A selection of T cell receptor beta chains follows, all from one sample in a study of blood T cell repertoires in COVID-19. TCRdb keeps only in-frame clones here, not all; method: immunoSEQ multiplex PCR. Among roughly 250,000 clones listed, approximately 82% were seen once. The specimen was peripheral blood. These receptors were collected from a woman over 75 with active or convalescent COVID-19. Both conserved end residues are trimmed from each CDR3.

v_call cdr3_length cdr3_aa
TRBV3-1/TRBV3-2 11 ASSSGRKNTIY
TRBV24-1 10 ATSDTRETQY
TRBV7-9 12 ASSQGQGTYGYT
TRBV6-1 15 ASSEPTEDRYNQPQH
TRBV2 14 ASSVQGRSSYNEQF
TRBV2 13 ASRTGTSGIHEQY
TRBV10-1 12 ASSGTGTTGELF
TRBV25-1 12 ASSVQGAQEGYT
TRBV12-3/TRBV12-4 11 ASSLINTGELF
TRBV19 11 ASNRENNQPQH
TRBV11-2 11 ASSESDRDEQY
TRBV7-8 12 ASRPGQGAHEQY
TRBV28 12 ASSWANNRETQY
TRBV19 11 ASSREGSYEQY
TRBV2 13 ASRGTSGGGDEQF
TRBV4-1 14 ASSQEVARGRGEQY
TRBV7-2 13 ASSSRGTSTGELF
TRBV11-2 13 ASSLRGFPYNEQF
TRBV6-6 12 ASSYNGPHRGYT
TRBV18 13 ASSQLAGDTDTQY
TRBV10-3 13 AISDVGTPTYEQY
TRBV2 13 ASSQGSGRDYGYT
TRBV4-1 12 ASSRDRQNQPQH
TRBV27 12 ASRKTGANEKLF
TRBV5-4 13 ASSQWASNTGELF
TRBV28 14 ASSLRSGGRYAVED
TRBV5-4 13 ASSWWTAMNTEAF
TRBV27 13 ASSFFPRGFYGYT
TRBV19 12 ASSIGSGTGELF
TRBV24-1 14 ATRPSGGTGSQEQY
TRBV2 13 ASSDGWAVNTEAF
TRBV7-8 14 ASSLLGRNINSPLH
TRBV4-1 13 ASSQGHPGDYGYT
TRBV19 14 ASSRQRATSGNEQF
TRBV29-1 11 SATAGLTYEQY
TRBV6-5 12 ASTGQYSNQPQH
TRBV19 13 ASSPDRATNEKLF
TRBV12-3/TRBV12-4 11 ASSPGPEEKLF
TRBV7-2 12 ASNRGGSNQPQH
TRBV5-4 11 ASSLEGGYGYT
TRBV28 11 ASRRDFYTEAF
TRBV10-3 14 AISELGQGGGHEQY
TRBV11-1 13 ASSLVAGIYNEQF
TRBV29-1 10 SAALFGETQY
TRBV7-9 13 ASSLRQGAGEKLF
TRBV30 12 AWSPGREGQPQH
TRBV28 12 ASRGRARNEKLF
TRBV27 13 ASSLTRTGNQPQH
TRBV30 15 AWSPPWGGYSNQPQH
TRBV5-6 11 ASSLGSNYGYT
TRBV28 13 ASSSRSRAAYEQY
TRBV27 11 ASRGQLNTEAF
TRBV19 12 ASSTDREPYEQY
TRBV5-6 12 ASSETRGQETQY
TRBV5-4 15 ASSATGAGGTYNEQF
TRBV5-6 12 ASSLRGQGYGYT